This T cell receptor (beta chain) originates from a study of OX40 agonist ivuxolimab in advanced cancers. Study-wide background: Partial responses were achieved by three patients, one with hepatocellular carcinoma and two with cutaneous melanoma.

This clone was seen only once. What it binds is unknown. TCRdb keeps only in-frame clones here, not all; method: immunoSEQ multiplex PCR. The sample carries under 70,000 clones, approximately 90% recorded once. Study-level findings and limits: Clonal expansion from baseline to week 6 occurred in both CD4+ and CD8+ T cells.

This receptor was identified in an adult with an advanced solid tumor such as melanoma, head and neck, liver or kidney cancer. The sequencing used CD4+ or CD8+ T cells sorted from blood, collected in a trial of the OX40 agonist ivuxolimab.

The CDR3 sequence is CASGRTEGNQPQHF. For the CDR3, the DNA is TGTGCCAGCGGTCGCACCGAGGGGAATCAGCCCCAGCATTTT. This sequence joins TRBV2 and TRBJ1-5; weak D call: TRBD1 (5 bases). V was clipped by 8 bases and J by 4 bases, with 15 bases between them. This CDR3 comprises 14 residues. The germline gives CDR1 SNHLY, CDR2 FYNNEI.